Below, 14 T cell receptor beta chains from the same sample are listed, as sequenced in a study of blood T cell repertoires in COVID-19. Clones were sequenced by immunoSEQ multiplex PCR, and TCRdb holds only the in-frame ones, with some missing. The repertoire holds around 430,000 clones, with approximately 88% as singletons. The specimen was peripheral blood. These TCRs come from a woman between 45 and 65 years old with COVID-19, enrolled during active disease.

DNA of the CDR3: TGTGCCAGCAGCTCCGGACAGGGAGTCCCTGAAGCTTTCTTT. Its translation is CASSSGQGVPEAFF. V gene TRBV5-5 combines with J gene TRBJ1-1; 8 positions agree with TRBD1. This CDR3 is built from 14 residues. The germline gives CDR1 SGHKS, CDR2 YYEKEE (reference sequence). V lost 3 bases and J lost 6; bases outside the gene matches: 7.

The chain has TRBV6-6 and TRBJ1-5; maybe TRBD1 (6 bases). The CDR3 loop spans 15 amino acids. The V and J ends lost 6 bases and 1 base respectively, with 13 bases between them. Looked up from germline, CDR1 is MNHNY and CDR2 is SVGAGI (reference sequence). The CDR3 reads CASRQFTGSNQPQHF. The CDR3 DNA reads TGTGCCAGCAGGCAATTTACAGGGAGCAATCAGCCCCAGCATTTT.

The V gene is TRBV10-3, the J gene TRBJ1-1; no firm D call. The CDR3 consists of 17 residues. V lost 0 bases to trimming and J lost 5 bases, with 19 bases between them. CDR1 is ENHRY, CDR2 SYGVKD, per germline. CDR3 sequence reads: CAISESDIADGRTEAFF. Here the CDR3 DNA reads TGTGCCATCAGTGAGTCAGATATTGCGGACGGGAGGACTGAAGCTTTCTTT.

The V call is TRBV6-1, the J call TRBJ2-1, with 7 nucleotides matching TRBD1. CDR1 is MNHNS, CDR2 SASEGT, per germline. The J segment lost 3 bases and the V segment lost 2 bases, leaving 7 bases of the junction unmatched. The CDR3 loop spans 16 amino acids. The CDR3 DNA is TGTGCCAGCAGTGAACCCCCCCGGACAGGCTACAATGAGCAGTTCTTC. Its translation: CASSEPPRTGYNEQFF.

This clone has just one count. The CDR3 DNA reads TGTGCCAGCAGTACCAGGGTGGACATTCAGTACTTC. It translates to CASSTRVDIQYF. The rearrangement uses TRBV6-5 and TRBJ2-4; TRBD1 might be the D (5 bases). The germline V and J ends were trimmed by 5 bases and 8 bases, with 10 bases remaining between them. Germline CDR1 is MNHEY and CDR2 is SVGAGI. The CDR3 loop spans 12 amino acids.

This chain joins TRBV7-3 and TRBJ2-3, with 9 bases fitting TRBD2. The CDR3 is 16 amino acids. Germline CDR1 is SGHTA and CDR2 is FQGTGA. The ends lost 4 bases at V and 6 bases at J; junction bases unmatched: 11. This CDR3 is CASSSPGRGGGDTQYF. The CDR3 DNA reads TGTGCCAGCAGCTCCCCCGGGCGGGGGGGAGGGGATACGCAGTATTTT.

This clone was recorded once. The V call is TRBV28, the J call TRBJ2-7; TRBD2 agrees at 11 bases. CDR1 MDHEN and CDR2 SYDVKM come from the germline V gene. This CDR3 has 20 residues. J lost 1 base, V lost 3 bases, and 17 bases had no gene match. CDR3 sequence reads: CASSFNPAFETSGASYEQYF. CDR3 coding DNA: TGTGCCAGCAGTTTTAATCCAGCCTTCGAGACTAGCGGGGCATCCTACGAGCAGTACTTC.

The rearrangement uses TRBV19 and TRBJ1-5; D call uncertain. The CDR3 sequence is 13 residues long. Germline loops: CDR1 LNHDA, CDR2 SQIVND (reference sequence). V was cut by 7 bases and J by 6 bases, with 13 bases left in between. CDR3: CASKMHSGQPQHF. The CDR3 DNA reads TGTGCCAGTAAGATGCACAGTGGTCAGCCCCAGCATTTT. The variable domain in full, with the rest retrieved from reference TRBV19 and TRBJ1-5, is DGGITQSPKYLFRKEGQNVTLSCEQNLNHDAMYWYRQDPGQGLRLIYYSQIVNDFQKGDIAEGYSVSREKKESFPLTVTSAQKNPTAFYLCASKMHSGQPQHFGDGTRLSIL.

The chain joins TRBV24-1 to TRBJ2-3, with D perhaps TRBD1 (6 bases). The germline V gene has CDR1 KGHDR and CDR2 SFDVKD. Trimming shortened V by 3 bases and J by 3 bases, and 9 bases separated the two germline ends. CDR3 length: 14 residues. CDR3 coding DNA: TGTGCCACCAGTGATCGTGGACAGACAGATACGCAGTATTTT. It yields the protein CATSDRGQTDTQYF.

This clone was seen a single time. The rearrangement uses TRBV2 and TRBJ2-7, with D possibly matching TRBD2 (5 bases). Between the trimmed V and J ends, which lost 8 bases and 11 bases, there was a span of 13 bases. Germline assignment: CDR1 SNHLY and CDR2 FYNNEI. The CDR3 is 10 amino acids. CDR3 DNA: TGTGCCAGCGGGTGGGCCGGGGAGTACTTC. Translated: CASGWAGEYF.

This clone has only one observation. V and J are TRBV7-2 and TRBJ2-1, with TRBD2 matching 7 bases. V was pared by 1 base and J by 7 bases, with 7 bases of the junction left unmatched. The CDR3 consists of 15 residues. Per the germline V gene, CDR1 is SGHTA and CDR2 is FQGNSA. The CDR3 reads CASSLGPRGFNEQFF. CDR3 nucleotide sequence: TGTGCCAGCAGCTTAGGTCCGCGGGGGTTTAATGAGCAGTTCTTC.

This chain links TRBV14 with TRBJ1-1; D is unclear. This CDR3 spans 14 amino acids. Germline CDR1 reads SGHDN; CDR2 reads FVKESK. Deletions cut 1 base from V and 0 bases from J, with 6 bases between. This CDR3 is CASSQGQMNTEAFF. The CDR3 DNA is TGTGCCAGCAGCCAAGGCCAGATGAACACTGAAGCTTTCTTT.

This clone has more than one count but fewer than ten. V gene TRBV5-6 combines with J gene TRBJ1-1; D is uncertain. Trimming stripped 2 bases from V and 0 bases from J, with 14 bases between. The CDR3 loop spans 16 amino acids. CDR1 is SGHDT, CDR2 YYEEEE, per germline. CDR3 DNA sequence: TGTGCCAGCAGCTTTCCGGGCCGGAGGATGAACACTGAAGCTTTCTTT. Translating gives CASSFPGRRMNTEAFF.

The chain uses TRBV18 and TRBJ1-1; D is unresolved. Trimming shortened V by 0 bases and J by 4 bases, and 12 bases separated the two germline ends. CDR1 KGHSH and CDR2 LQKENI come from the germline V gene. The length of the CDR3 is 15 residues. CDR3 DNA: TGTGCCAGCTCACCACCGTCCCAGGAGGGCACTGAAGCTTTCTTT. This encodes CASSPPSQEGTEAFF.